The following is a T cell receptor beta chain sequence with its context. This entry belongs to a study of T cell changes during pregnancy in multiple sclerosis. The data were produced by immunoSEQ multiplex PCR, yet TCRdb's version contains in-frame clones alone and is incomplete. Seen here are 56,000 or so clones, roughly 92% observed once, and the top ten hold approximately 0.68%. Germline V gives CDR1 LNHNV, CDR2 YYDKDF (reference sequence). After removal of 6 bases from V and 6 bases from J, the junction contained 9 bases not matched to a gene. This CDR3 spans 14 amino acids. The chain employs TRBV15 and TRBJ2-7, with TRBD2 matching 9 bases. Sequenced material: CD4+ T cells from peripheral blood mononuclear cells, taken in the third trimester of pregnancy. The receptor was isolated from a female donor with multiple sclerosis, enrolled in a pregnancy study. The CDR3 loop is CATRAGGALLEQYF. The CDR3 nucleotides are TGTGCCACCAGAGCGGGAGGAGCTCTGCTCGAGCAGTACTTC.